A selection of T cell receptor beta chains follows, all from one sample in a study of blood T cell repertoires in COVID-19. Clones were sequenced by immunoSEQ multiplex PCR, and TCRdb holds only the in-frame ones, with some missing. The sample carries about 170,000 clones, approximately 85% recorded once. The sequenced sample was peripheral blood. These TCRs come from a middle-aged man who had recovered from COVID-19. Both conserved end residues are part of each CDR3. The D gene is left open where the match is weak.

D	V	J	DNA	CDR3
TRBD2	TRBV19	TRBJ2-3	TGTGCCAGCAGACTAGCGGGAGTGCCAGATACGCAGTATTTT	CASRLAGVPDTQYF
NA	TRBV3-1/TRBV3-2	TRBJ2-3	TGTGCCAGCAGCCAAGATCGAGTTTTAGATACGCAGTATTTT	CASSQDRVLDTQYF
NA	TRBV19	TRBJ1-3	TGTGCCAGTAGTCCCCGGACAGATGGAAACACCATATATTTT	CASSPRTDGNTIYF
NA	TRBV7-6	TRBJ2-5	TGTGCCAGCAGCTTGGAAGGCGGGGACGGAGAGACCCAGTACTTC	CASSLEGGDGETQYF
NA	TRBV12-3/TRBV12-4	TRBJ2-2	TGTGCCAGCAGGAAAGACTACACCGGGGAGCTGTTTTTT	CASRKDYTGELFF
NA	TRBV2	TRBJ1-4	TGTGCCAGCAGTGAAAATTGGACAAATGAAAAACTGTTTTTT	CASSENWTNEKLFF
TRBD1	TRBV4-2	TRBJ1-6	TGTGCCAGCAGCCCGGAACAGGGGAATTCACCCCTCCACTTT	CASSPEQGNSPLHF
TRBD1	TRBV5-6	TRBJ2-7	TGTGCCAGCAGTTACTCCGGGACAGGCTCCTACGAGCAGTACTTC	CASSYSGTGSYEQYF
NA	TRBV5-6	TRBJ2-3	TGTGCCAGCGGTCGGGCAGATACGCAGTATTTT	CASGRADTQYF
NA	TRBV21-1	TRBJ1-1	TGTGCCAGCACATTTGGCAGCTGCGGGTGTGCTTTCTTT	CASTFGSCGCAFF
NA	TRBV29-1	TRBJ2-7	TGCAGCGTTGAATTTAGAGGGATGACCTACGAGCAGTACTTC	CSVEFRGMTYEQYF
TRBD2	TRBV6-6	TRBJ2-1	TGTGCCAGCAGTTATCGCAGCGGGAGTAATGAGCAGTTCTTC	CASSYRSGSNEQFF
NA	TRBV20-1	TRBJ2-3	TGCAGTGCTAGTTTCCCGGACTTTAAGGATACGCAGTATTTT	CSASFPDFKDTQYF